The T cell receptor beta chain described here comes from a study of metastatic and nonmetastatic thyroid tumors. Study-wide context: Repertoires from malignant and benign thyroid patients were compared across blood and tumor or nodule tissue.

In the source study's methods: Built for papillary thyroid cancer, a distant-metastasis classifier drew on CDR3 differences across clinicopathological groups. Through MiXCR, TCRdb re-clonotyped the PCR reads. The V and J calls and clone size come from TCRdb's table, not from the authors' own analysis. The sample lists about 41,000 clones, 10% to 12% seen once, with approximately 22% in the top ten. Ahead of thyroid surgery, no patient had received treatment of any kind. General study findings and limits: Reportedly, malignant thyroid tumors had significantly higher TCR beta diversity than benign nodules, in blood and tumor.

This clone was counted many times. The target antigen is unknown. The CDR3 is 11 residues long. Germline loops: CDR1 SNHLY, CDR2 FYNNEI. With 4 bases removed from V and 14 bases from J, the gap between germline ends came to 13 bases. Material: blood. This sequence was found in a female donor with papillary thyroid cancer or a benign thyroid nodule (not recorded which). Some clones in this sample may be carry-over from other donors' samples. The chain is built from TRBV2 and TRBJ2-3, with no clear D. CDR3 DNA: TGTGCCAGCAGTGTGATCGGAACCCCGTATTTT. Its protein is CASSVIGTPYF.